The TCR beta chain described here comes from a study of T cells expressing NK-cell markers. Study background: The study drew TCR beta repertoires from sorted CD3+CD56+NKG2C+, CD3+CD56+NKG2C- and CD3+CD56-NKG2C+ T cells. Eight donors were sequenced, seven testing HCMV-seropositive and one testing seronegative. Study-wide results and caveats: The dominant NKG2C+ clonotypes represented roughly 1.0-7.5% of CD8+ T cells in several donors.

This CDR3 contains 14 residues. Per the germline V gene, CDR1 is SGHTA and CDR2 is FQGNSA. TCRdb reprocessed the 5' RACE reads; each CDR3 protein has one entry and no DNA is given. This sample's clone table lists approximately 110,000 distinct CDR3 sequences. Note on this clonotype: Its antigen remains unidentified.

The receptor was isolated from a woman between 18 and 70 years old in good health. The chain is built from TRBV7-2 and TRBJ2-7; TCRdb proposes TRBD2, but this gene call is untestable without DNA. Input material: blood T cells: a sorted CD56 or NKG2C T cell subset, CD4+ or CD8+ T cells, or bulk PBMC T cells (not recorded which). The CDR3 protein is CASSLDGSPYEQYF.